This paragraph reports one T cell receptor (beta chain). This entry belongs to a study of blood T cell repertoires in COVID-19. Turning to the study itself: Donors in the United States, Italy and Spain gave samples during acute or convalescent COVID-19. T cells, B-cell-depleted T cells, or PBMCs supplied cDNA or gDNA.

CDR1 and CDR2 from the germline V gene are MDHEN and SYDVKM. Trimming at V came to 5 bases and at J to 8 bases, leaving 12 bases not matched to a gene. CDR3 length: 15 amino acids. Methods used by the authors: Estimates of nucleated cell counts were drawn from the amplification of reference gene primers. The method was immunoSEQ multiplex PCR; TCRdb's version includes in-frame clones alone and lacks a portion of them. That table is the source of V, J and clone size, and D and trimming were worked out from the DNA. Of about 68,000 clones in the sample, 87% were seen once. While infection was still active, Seattle patients were enrolled and then followed longitudinally.

V gene TRBV28 combines with J gene TRBJ1-5, with 7 bases fitting TRBD1. The sequenced material came from peripheral blood. The clonotype originates from a woman in her 50s with COVID-19, enrolled during active disease. CDR3 DNA: TGTGCCAGCAGTCGGATCGGGACAGTCGTTGAGCCCCAGCATTTT. As protein: CASSRIGTVVEPQHF.